This TCR beta chain was identified in a study of blood T cell repertoires in COVID-19. As for the study in general: Sites across the United States, Italy and Spain contributed samples from acute and convalescent COVID-19. T cells, B-cell-depleted T cells, or PBMCs provided the cDNA or gDNA that served as material.

CDR1 SGHDN and CDR2 FVKESK come from the germline V gene. V lost 4 bases, J lost 1 base, and 9 bases stayed unmatched. The CDR3 extends over 16 amino acids. Per the authors' pipeline: Counts of nucleated cells, estimated from reference gene primer amplification, were obtained. Clones were read by immunoSEQ multiplex PCR, and TCRdb kept only the in-frame ones, dropping some. The D gene and trimming were derived from the DNA, and the V and J assignments and clone size from that table. The sample comprises 70,000 to 90,000 clones, approximately 88% of which are singletons, and under 55% rests with the top ten.

The sample was peripheral blood. This chain uses TRBV14 with TRBJ2-5, with 7 positions matching TRBD1. The receptor was isolated from a human donor in a cohort sampled during active COVID-19. The CDR3, as DNA: TGTGCCAGCAGCCCCCCTCGGGCAGGGGGCCAAGAGACCCAGTACTTC. Translating it yields CASSPPRAGGQETQYF.